This record concerns one TCR beta chain sequence. Its specificity is unknown. The method was immunoSEQ multiplex PCR; TCRdb's version includes in-frame clones alone and lacks a portion of them. The profile shows about 24,000 clones, around 95% of them singletons. The data were obtained in a study of T cells in tuberculosis. As for the study in general: T cells were selected with CD1B tetramers loaded with glucose monomycolate. Study conclusions and caveats: Active tuberculosis TCR-alpha repertoires lay closer to GMM-specific TCRs than IGRA-negative controls, suggesting clonal expansion.

Germline values: CDR1 SGHRS, CDR2 YFSETQ. The junction had 3 bases not matched to a gene; V was cut back by 1 base and J by 1 base. CDR3 size: 15 residues. The sequencing sample was made of PBMCs. The TCR comes from a donor between 10 and 35 years old with latent tuberculosis or without tuberculosis infection. V is TRBV5-1 and J is TRBJ2-3, with TRBD2 matching over 7 bases. CDR3 amino acids: CASSLSGKRTDTQYF. DNA for the CDR3: TGCGCCAGCAGCTTGAGCGGGAAGCGCACAGATACGCAGTATTTT. Full variable domain (remainder filled in from reference TRBV5-1 and TRBJ2-3): KAGVTQTPRYLIKTRGQQVTLSCSPISGHRSVSWYQQTPGQGLQFLFEYFSETQRNKGNFPGRFSGRQFSNSRSEMNVSTLELGDSALYLCASSLSGKRTDTQYFGPGTRLTVL.